The 20 T cell receptor beta chains given below trace back to one sample, sequenced in a study of regulatory T cells in long-lasting Graves disease (dated by TCRdb to about 2021). Sample time point, as interpreted from the label and publication: newly diagnosed GD, antithyroid drugs for less than 3 months. For both TCR sequencing and RNA sequencing, RNA was extracted from PBMCs in TRIzol. The method was multiplex PCR. The listed sequencing device is Illumina HiSeq 4000. To build TCR beta libraries, CDR3 regions were amplified by Arm-PCR using iRepertoire HTBI primers. TCRdb passed the public sequencing reads through fastp at Q25 and MiXCR, retaining productive beta sequences. Rows with a matching CDR3 protein are joined into one entry that keeps the most common DNA and genes. For this sample there are 450,000 to 600,000 distinct CDR3 sequences; 13% appear just once. Jointly, the top ten make up roughly 10% of the sample.

Another study also made use of these data, one on T cells in Graves' hyperthyroidism and ophthalmopathy.

The sample consisted of peripheral blood mononuclear cells (PBMCs), taken at new diagnosis, from a patient treated with antithyroid drugs. The receptors were gathered from a man aged 25 to 40 with Graves disease. Donor details come from another sample of the same person, matched by shared clones.

In this sample, this clonotype turned up a few times. One end of the junction does not line up with germline, which may come from a read error. This rearrangement joins TRBV7-9 to TRBJ2-3; 7 bases are a match to TRBD2. The CDR3 has 17 residues. Germline V gene sequence: CDR1 SEHNR, CDR2 FQNEAQ (reference sequence). As DNA, the CDR3 is TGTGCCATCAAAGTGGGGTCTAGCGGTACTAGCACAGATAGGCAGTATTTT. Protein: CAIKVGSSGTSTDRQYF.

V usage is TRBV15 and J usage is TRBJ2-1; TRBD2 matches at 8 bases. Losses at the gene ends were 0 bases for V and 9 bases for J; bases not matched to a gene: 13. There are 17 residues in the CDR3. The germline CDR1 and CDR2 sequences are LNHNV and YYDKDF (reference sequence). The CDR3 reads CATSRDTGSGVLVEQFF. DNA of the CDR3: TGTGCCACCAGCAGAGATACGGGTAGCGGGGTTTTGGTTGAGCAGTTCTTC.

The chain employs TRBV14 and TRBJ2-1, with 11 bases aligning to TRBD1. The CDR3 is 16 residues long. The ends lost 2 bases at V and 4 bases at J; junction bases unmatched: 4. Per germline, CDR1 SGHDN and CDR2 FVKESK. The CDR3 sequence: CASSQRGTGGYNEQFF. The CDR3 nucleotides are TGTGCCAGCAGCCAACGTGGGACAGGGGGGTACAATGAGCAGTTCTTC.

This clonotype was counted ten times or more. The genes are TRBV5-1 and TRBJ2-7; TRBD1 matches 10 bases. CDR3 length equals 15 residues. The V gene's germline CDR1 is SGHRS and CDR2 YFSETQ. With V trimmed by 4 bases and J by 6 bases, 10 bases remained unmatched. This chain's CDR3 is CASSPVPGQGSEQYF. In DNA form, the CDR3 reads TGCGCCAGCAGCCCGGTCCCGGGACAGGGGAGCGAGCAGTACTTC.

This clonotype was detected many times. In nucleotides, the CDR3 is TGCAGTGCTAGAGAAACTCCCCCTCCTTACAATGAGCAGTTCTTC. This gives the protein CSARETPPPYNEQFF. The chain combines TRBV20-1 with TRBJ2-1; D gene uncertain. This CDR3 has 15 amino acids. Per germline, CDR1 DFQATT and CDR2 SNEGSKA (reference sequence). V was cut by 0 bases and J by 4 bases, with 13 bases left in between.

The rearrangement joins TRBV20-1 to TRBJ1-5; 8 bases fit TRBD1. Germline V gene lookup returns CDR1 DFQATT and CDR2 SNEGSKA (reference sequence). V lost 6 bases to trimming and J lost 7 bases; unmatched junction nucleotides: 2. CDR3 length: 11 residues. The CDR3 DNA is TGCAGTGCCTCAGGGGGCCAGCCCCAGCATTTT. Protein product: CSASGGQPQHF.

Many counts were recorded for this clonotype. The CDR3 is CASSETPGLGELFF. CDR3 coding DNA: TGTGCCAGCAGTGAAACCCCGGGCCTTGGGGAGCTGTTTTTT. The rearrangement joins TRBV2 to TRBJ2-2, with no clear D. The germline V and J ends were trimmed by 2 bases and 8 bases, with 12 bases remaining between them. The CDR3 has 14 amino acids. Germline loops: CDR1 SNHLY, CDR2 FYNNEI. The entire variable domain, with the rest obtained from reference TRBV2 and TRBJ2-2, is as follows: EPEVTQTPSHQVTQMGQEVILRCVPISNHLYFYWYRQILGQKVEFLVSFYNNEISEKSEIFDDQFSVERPDGSNFTLKIRSTKLEDSAMYFCASSETPGLGELFFGEGSRLTVL.

This clonotype was seen only a few times. The V gene is TRBV2, the J gene TRBJ1-4; TRBD1 might be the D (5 bases). CDR3 length equals 15 residues. V gave up 4 bases and J gave up 7 bases, with 16 bases separating them. Germline CDR1 is SNHLY and CDR2 is FYNNEI. CDR3 sequence reads: CASSVTQGQGEKLFF. The CDR3 bases are TGTGCCAGCAGTGTTACGCAGGGTCAGGGTGAAAAACTGTTTTTT.

This clonotype was seen repeatedly, ten times or more. The chain carries TRBV5-6 and TRBJ2-7; TRBD2 matches 8 bases. The CDR3 covers 16 residues. V was pared by 4 bases and J by 0 bases, with 9 bases of the junction left unmatched. The germline CDR1 and CDR2 sequences are SGHDT and YYEEEE. The CDR3, as DNA: TGTGCCAGCAGCGGACCGGGACTAGGTAGCTCCTACGAGCAGTACTTC. Protein product: CASSGPGLGSSYEQYF.

Many counts were recorded for this clonotype. The chain uses TRBV29-1 and TRBJ2-1, with D possibly being TRBD2 (6 bases). Deletions cut 5 bases from V and 6 bases from J, with 17 bases between. CDR3 size: 14 residues. Germline V gene sequence: CDR1 SQVTM, CDR2 ANQGSEA. The CDR3 here is CSVYRELASNEQFF. The CDR3 DNA reads as TGCAGCGTTTACCGGGAGTTGGCGTCCAATGAGCAGTTCTTC.

This clonotype was detected a few times. The rearrangement joins TRBV3-1 to TRBJ1-1; 8 bases are a match to TRBD1. V was pared by 6 bases and J by 5 bases, with 14 bases of the junction left unmatched. CDR1 is LGHDT, CDR2 YNNKEL, per germline (reference sequence). This CDR3 is built from 16 residues. DNA for the CDR3: TGTGCCAGCAGACCGGTAGGGGGCAGGGGGCAAACTGAAGCTTTCTTT. It is translated as CASRPVGGRGQTEAFF.

As concerns this clonotype: Without the conserved terminal phenylalanine or tryptophan, this CDR3 likely stems from a read error. The V call is TRBV20-1, the J call TRBJ2-5; 10 positions agree with TRBD2. The CDR3 sequence is 16 residues long. V dropped 3 bases and J dropped 5; count of bases not matched to a gene: 12. Germline CDR1 and CDR2: DFQATT and SNEGSKA (reference sequence). The CDR3 nucleotides read TGCAGTGCTAGGCTCCTGAGCGGGAGGGTCCTGGAGACCCAGTACTCC. Protein product: CSARLLSGRVLETQYS.

This clonotype was observed many times. The rearrangement links TRBV6-1 to TRBJ1-1; tentative D call: TRBD1 (6 bases). V lost 6 bases and J lost 5, with 13 bases in between. The CDR3 loop spans 13 amino acids. Germline V gives CDR1 MNHNS, CDR2 SASEGT. CDR3 region: CASRSTGLTEAFF. DNA of the CDR3: TGTGCCAGCAGATCTACAGGGTTGACTGAAGCTTTCTTT.

This clonotype showed up many times. The V call is TRBV30, the J call TRBJ2-1, with D possibly being TRBD1 (6 bases). This CDR3 comprises 13 residues. The V end was cut by 0 bases, the J end by 5 bases, with 8 bases between. Germline loops: CDR1 GTSNPN, CDR2 SVGIG (reference sequence). Here the CDR3 reads CAWSVGDNNEQFF. The CDR3 DNA sequence: TGTGCCTGGAGTGTGGGGGACAACAATGAGCAGTTCTTC.

This clonotype was seen a handful of times. The genes are TRBV10-3 and TRBJ1-2, with 7 bases lining up with TRBD1. The CDR3 is made up of 11 amino acids. Unmatched junction bases numbered 1, after V lost 8 bases and J lost 4 bases. Germline CDR1 is ENHRY and CDR2 is SYGVKD. CDR3 amino acids: CAIWTGYGYTF. CDR3 sequence (DNA): TGTGCCATCTGGACAGGCTATGGCTACACCTTC.

This clonotype was picked up many times. The rearrangement uses TRBV20-1 and TRBJ2-1, with a tentative D call TRBD1 (5 bases). Trimming shortened V by 2 bases and J by 12 bases, and 23 bases separated the two germline ends. Germline V gives CDR1 DFQATT, CDR2 SNEGSKA (reference sequence). The CDR3 consists of 15 residues. In DNA, the CDR3 is TGCAGTGCTAGATCCCCCCAGGGTGTTGGAGCCTCGCAGTTCTTC. This sequence encodes CSARSPQGVGASQFF.

This clonotype was seen once. The CDR3 sequence: CASSGQARDRVAEQYF. The CDR3 coding sequence is TGTGCCAGCAGTGGCCAAGCCCGGGACAGGGTGGCCGAGCAGTACTTC. The chain is built from TRBV6-1 and TRBJ2-7; 9 positions match TRBD1. The CDR3 runs to 16 residues. Germline V CDR1 and CDR2: MNHNS, SASEGT. The junction had 13 bases not matched to a gene; V was cut back by 4 bases and J by 6 bases.

This clonotype was recorded at least ten times. V is TRBV20-1 and J is TRBJ1-1, with 7 bases identical to TRBD1. This CDR3 contains 12 residues. The ends lost 5 bases at V and 5 bases at J; junction bases unmatched: 5. Germline assignment: CDR1 DFQATT and CDR2 SNEGSKA (reference sequence). The CDR3 sequence: CSARTGGTEAFF. DNA for the CDR3: TGCAGTGCTCGGACAGGTGGGACTGAAGCTTTCTTT.

This clonotype has ten or more counts. The chain is built from TRBV7-2 and TRBJ2-7; D unclear. CDR1 and CDR2 (germline): SGHTA, FQGNSA. This CDR3 spans 13 amino acids. V was trimmed by 5 bases and J by 5 bases, leaving 13 bases between them. The CDR3: CASSQSSRNEQYF. In nucleotides, the CDR3 is TGTGCCAGCAGCCAATCAAGCCGGAACGAGCAGTACTTC.

Worth noting for this clonotype: One base away lies a much larger clone, so this may be a sequencing read error. The rearrangement uses TRBV9 and TRBJ1-1; D uncertain. Per germline, CDR1 SGDLS and CDR2 YYNGEE. The CDR3 consists of 16 residues. The CDR3 region is CAGSVAGGPQSLEAFF. The CDR3, as DNA: TGTGCCGGCAGCGTAGCTGGCGGCCCCCAAAGCTTGGAAGCTTTCTTT.